The rows below give T cell receptor beta chains drawn from one sample of a study of long-term antiretroviral therapy in people with HIV. Profiled with immunoSEQ multiplex PCR; TCRdb holds only in-frame clones, not every one. The sample holds 15,000 to 20,000 clones, just over 90% seen once. The input for sequencing was unsorted PBMCs, taken 0.6 years after starting antiretroviral therapy. The receptors originated from a woman between 40 and 55 years old with HIV. CDR3s include the opening cysteine and the closing phenylalanine or tryptophan. D genes are given only for firm matches. Not all rows give a size; the values are once, few, many and, for expanded clones, a class.

V gene	J gene	clone size	D gene	CDR3 protein	CDR3 DNA
TRBV7-2	TRBJ2-5	-	-	CASAGQGRGQETQYF	TGTGCCAGTGCCGGACAAGGGCGGGGCCAAGAGACCCAGTACTTC
TRBV13	TRBJ1-1	-	-	CASSLDYKRGMNTEAFF	TGTGCCAGCAGCTTAGATTATAAAAGGGGGATGAACACTGAAGCTTTCTTT
TRBV7-9	TRBJ2-5	-	TRBD2	CASSSSGGEETQYF	TGTGCCAGCAGCTCTAGCGGGGGGGAAGAGACCCAGTACTTC
TRBV5-1	TRBJ2-7	-	TRBD1	CASSLVADRDEQYF	TGCGCCAGCAGCTTGGTGGCCGACAGGGACGAGCAGTACTTC
TRBV27	TRBJ2-3	-	TRBD2	CASSFTSGGGDTQYF	TGTGCCAGCAGTTTCACTAGCGGGGGTGGAGATACGCAGTATTTT
TRBV5-4	TRBJ1-1	-	TRBD1	CASSLDRGTEAFF	TGTGCCAGCAGCTTAGACAGGGGCACTGAAGCTTTCTTT
TRBV5-1	TRBJ2-7	-	-	CASSPFGDSYEQYF	TGCGCCAGCAGCCCTTTTGGGGACTCCTACGAGCAGTACTTC
TRBV29-1	TRBJ1-2	-	-	CSVGGEFNYGYTF	TGCAGCGTGGGGGGCGAGTTTAACTATGGCTACACCTTC
TRBV7-9	TRBJ1-1	once	TRBD1	CASSLQMVGTGRGGTEAFF	TGTGCCAGCAGCCTTCAAATGGTGGGGACAGGGCGCGGGGGCACTGAAGCTTTCTTT
TRBV5-1	TRBJ2-1	once	-	CASSQTGNSYNEQFF	TGCGCCAGCAGCCAAACAGGGAACTCCTACAATGAGCAGTTCTTC
TRBV30	TRBJ2-4	-	TRBD1	CAWSAGTGFAKNIQYF	TGTGCCTGGAGTGCCGGGACAGGCTTTGCCAAAAACATTCAGTACTTC
TRBV2	TRBJ1-3	once	-	CASSEISSLNSGNTIYF	TGTGCCAGCAGTGAAATTTCATCGCTTAACTCTGGAAACACCATATATTTT
TRBV7-9	TRBJ1-5	-	-	CASSSGAGESQPQHF	TGTGCCAGCAGCTCAGGGGCAGGGGAGAGTCAGCCCCAGCATTTT
TRBV6-5	TRBJ1-1	-	-	CASSYGVDTEAFF	TGTGCCAGCAGTTACGGGGTGGACACTGAAGCTTTCTTT
TRBV27	TRBJ2-3	-	-	CASNLGSANTDTQYF	TGTGCCAGCAACCTGGGGTCAGCGAACACAGATACGCAGTATTTT
TRBV18	TRBJ2-3	-	TRBD1	CASSPTGVADTQYF	TGTGCCAGCTCACCGACAGGGGTTGCAGATACGCAGTATTTT
TRBV5-1	TRBJ2-1	-	-	CASSLQGYNEQFF	TGCGCCAGCAGCTTACAGGGTTACAATGAGCAGTTCTTC
TRBV30	TRBJ2-7	-	TRBD1	CAWSTKQGSSYEQYF	TGTGCCTGGAGTACCAAACAGGGGAGCTCCTACGAGCAGTACTTC
TRBV29-1	TRBJ1-2	-	TRBD1	CSVDGQGNGYTF	TGCAGCGTTGATGGACAGGGGAATGGCTACACCTTC
TRBV5-1	TRBJ2-1	once	-	CASSPTGVYNEQFF	TGCGCCAGCAGCCCGACAGGAGTCTACAATGAGCAGTTCTTC
TRBV9	TRBJ1-1	-	-	CASSPHISGGTEAFF	TGTGCCAGCAGCCCCCACATCAGCGGGGGGACTGAAGCTTTCTTT
TRBV30	TRBJ1-6	-	-	CAWSWQGSPLHF	TGTGCCTGGAGTTGGCAGGGTTCACCCCTCCACTTT
TRBV6-5	TRBJ1-5	-	-	CASSPHLSNQPQHF	TGTGCCAGCAGTCCGCACCTCAGCAATCAGCCCCAGCATTTT
TRBV4-3	TRBJ1-1	-	-	CASSPTTGGSFAFF	TGCGCCAGCAGCCCCACCACAGGAGGAAGCTTCGCTTTCTTT
TRBV5-1	TRBJ2-2	-	TRBD1	CASSPDGQGWTGELFF	TGCGCCAGCAGCCCCGATGGACAGGGGTGGACCGGGGAGCTGTTTTTT
TRBV19	TRBJ2-2	-	TRBD1	CATHPGQGSYGELFF	TGTGCCACGCATCCGGGACAGGGTTCGTATGGGGAGCTGTTTTTT
TRBV30	TRBJ2-7	once	TRBD1	CAWSGRTGWNEQYF	TGTGCCTGGAGTGGAAGGACAGGGTGGAACGAGCAGTACTTC
TRBV6-1	TRBJ1-2	-	-	CASSGHPEGNYGYTF	TGTGCCAGCAGTGGCCATCCGGAGGGTAACTATGGCTACACCTTC
TRBV2	TRBJ1-5	-	-	CASSNTGGNQPQHF	TGTGCCAGCAGTAACACCGGGGGCAATCAGCCCCAGCATTTT
TRBV7-9	TRBJ1-1	-	-	CASSQDVAAGDTEAFF	TGCGCCAGCAGCCAAGATGTGGCAGCGGGAGATACTGAAGCTTTCTTT
TRBV5-1	TRBJ2-7	-	TRBD2	CASSLEPAGGASEQYF	TGCGCCAGCAGCTTGGAGCCAGCGGGGGGGGCCTCCGAGCAGTACTTC
TRBV7-9	TRBJ1-4	-	TRBD1	CASSFGTGINEKLFF	TGTGCCAGCAGCTTCGGGACAGGGATTAATGAAAAACTGTTTTTT
TRBV5-5	TRBJ1-2	-	TRBD1	CASSLEAGGFGYTF	TGTGCCAGCAGCTTGGAGGCAGGGGGCTTTGGCTACACCTTC
TRBV18	TRBJ2-1	-	-	CASSPRPEGRNNEQFF	TGTGCCAGCTCACCACGGCCGGAAGGGCGAAACAATGAGCAGTTCTTC
TRBV6-1	TRBJ1-1	-	-	CASSVGLTNTEAFF	TGTGCCAGCAGTGTAGGTCTGACCAACACTGAAGCTTTCTTT
TRBV5-1	TRBJ2-7	-	-	CASSFDFFYEQYF	TGCGCCAGCAGCTTCGACTTCTTCTACGAGCAGTACTTC
TRBV19	TRBJ1-4	-	-	CASSPTGSTNEKLFF	TGTGCCAGTAGTCCAACAGGGTCGACTAATGAAAAACTGTTTTTT
TRBV4-3	TRBJ2-6	-	-	CASSQDTAGANVLTF	TGCGCCAGCAGCCAAGATACGGCCGGGGCCAACGTCCTGACTTTC
TRBV7-3	TRBJ2-5	-	TRBD1	CASSPGRATGEETQYF	TGTGCCAGCAGCCCTGGCCGGGCGACAGGGGAAGAGACCCAGTACTTC
TRBV5-1	TRBJ1-2	-	-	CASSLEGTANYGYTF	TGCGCCAGCAGCTTAGAAGGGACCGCTAACTATGGCTACACCTTC